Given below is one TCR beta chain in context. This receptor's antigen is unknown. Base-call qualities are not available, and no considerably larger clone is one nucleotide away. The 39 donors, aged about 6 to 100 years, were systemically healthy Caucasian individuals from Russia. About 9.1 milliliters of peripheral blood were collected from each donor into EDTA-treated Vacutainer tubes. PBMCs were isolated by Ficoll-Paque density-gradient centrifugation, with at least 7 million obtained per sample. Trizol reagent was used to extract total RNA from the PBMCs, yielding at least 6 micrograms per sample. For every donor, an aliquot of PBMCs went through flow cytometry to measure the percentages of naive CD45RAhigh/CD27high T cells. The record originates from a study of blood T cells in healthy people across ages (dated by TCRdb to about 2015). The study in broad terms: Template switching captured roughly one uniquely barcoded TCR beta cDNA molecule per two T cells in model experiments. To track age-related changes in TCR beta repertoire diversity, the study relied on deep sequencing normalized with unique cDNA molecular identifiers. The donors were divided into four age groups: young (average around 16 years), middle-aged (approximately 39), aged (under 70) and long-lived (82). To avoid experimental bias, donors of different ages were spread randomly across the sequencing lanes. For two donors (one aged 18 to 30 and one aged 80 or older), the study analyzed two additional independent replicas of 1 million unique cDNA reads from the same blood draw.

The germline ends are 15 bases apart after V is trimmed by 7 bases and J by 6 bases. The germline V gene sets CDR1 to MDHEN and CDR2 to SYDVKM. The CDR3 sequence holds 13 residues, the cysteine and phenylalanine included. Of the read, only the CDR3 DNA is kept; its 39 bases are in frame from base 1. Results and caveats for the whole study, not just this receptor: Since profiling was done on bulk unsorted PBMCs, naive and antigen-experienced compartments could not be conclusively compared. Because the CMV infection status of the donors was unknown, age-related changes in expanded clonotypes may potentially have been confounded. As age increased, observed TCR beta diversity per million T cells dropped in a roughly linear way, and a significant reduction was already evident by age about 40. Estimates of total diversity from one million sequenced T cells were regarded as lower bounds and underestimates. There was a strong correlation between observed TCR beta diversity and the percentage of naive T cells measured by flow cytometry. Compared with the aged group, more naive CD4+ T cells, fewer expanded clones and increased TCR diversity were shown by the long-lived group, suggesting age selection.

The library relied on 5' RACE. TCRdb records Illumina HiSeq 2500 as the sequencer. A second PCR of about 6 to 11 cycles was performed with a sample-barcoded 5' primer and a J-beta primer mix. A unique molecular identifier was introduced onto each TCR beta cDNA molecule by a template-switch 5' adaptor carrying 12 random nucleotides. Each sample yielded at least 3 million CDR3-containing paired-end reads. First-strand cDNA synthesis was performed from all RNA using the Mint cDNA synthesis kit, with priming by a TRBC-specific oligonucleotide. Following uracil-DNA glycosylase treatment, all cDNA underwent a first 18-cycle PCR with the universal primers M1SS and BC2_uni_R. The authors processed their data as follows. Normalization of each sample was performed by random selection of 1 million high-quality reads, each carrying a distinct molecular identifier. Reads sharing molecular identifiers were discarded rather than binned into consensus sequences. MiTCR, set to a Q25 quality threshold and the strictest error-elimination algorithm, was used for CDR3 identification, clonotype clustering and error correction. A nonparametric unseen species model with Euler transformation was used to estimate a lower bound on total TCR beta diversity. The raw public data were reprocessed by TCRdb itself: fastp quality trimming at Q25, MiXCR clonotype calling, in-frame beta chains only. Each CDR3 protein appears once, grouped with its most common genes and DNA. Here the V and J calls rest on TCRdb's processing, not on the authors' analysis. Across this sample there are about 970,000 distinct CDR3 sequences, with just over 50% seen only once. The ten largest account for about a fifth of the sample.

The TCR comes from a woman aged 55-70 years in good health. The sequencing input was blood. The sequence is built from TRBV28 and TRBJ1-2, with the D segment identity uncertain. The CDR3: CASKKSGWHGYTF. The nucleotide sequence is TGTGCCAGCAAGAAATCGGGTTGGCATGGCTACACCTTC.